This is a list of T cell receptor beta chains from one sample in a study of T cells in Graves' hyperthyroidism and ophthalmopathy. TCRdb itself ran the multiplex PCR reads through MiXCR, one entry per CDR3 protein. Of some 580,000 distinct CDR3 sequences in the sample, approximately 15% were seen once. Sequencing input: blood. The source of these receptors is a middle-aged woman with Graves' ophthalmopathy. Each CDR3 is given with its conserved first and last residue. The D gene is left open where the match is weak. Clone size appears in some rows only: once, few, many, or a class for an expanded clone.

CDR3 protein | CDR3 DNA | D gene | V gene | clone size | J gene
CASSESPAGVQETQYF | TGCGCCAGCAGTGAGTCGCCAGCGGGGGTCCAAGAGACCCAGTACTTC | TRBD2 | TRBV10-1 | NA | TRBJ2-5
CATSRDVTGVETQYF | TGTGCCACCAGCAGAGATGTGACAGGGGTAGAGACCCAGTACTTC | TRBD1 | TRBV15 | NA | TRBJ2-5
CASSEGSAYNSPLHF | TGTGCCAGCAGTGAAGGCAGCGCTTATAATTCACCCCTCCACTTT | NA | TRBV2 | few | TRBJ1-6
CAWRTPWASATNEKLFF | TGTGCCTGGAGGACCCCGTGGGCGAGTGCAACTAATGAAAAACTGTTTTTT | NA | TRBV30 | many | TRBJ1-4
CASSLQATNTEAFF | TGCGCCAGCAGCTTGCAGGCAACGAACACTGAAGCTTTCTTT | NA | TRBV5-1 | NA | TRBJ1-1
CASSTMTGGNSPLHF | TGCGCCAGCAGCACTATGACAGGGGGGAATTCACCCCTCCACTTT | TRBD1 | TRBV5-1 | NA | TRBJ1-6
CASSPQTASGRATDTQYF | TGTGCCAGCAGTCCGCAGACCGCTAGCGGGAGGGCCACAGATACGCAGTATTTT | TRBD2 | TRBV28 | many | TRBJ2-3
CASRTLPGTGRNTEAFF | TGTGCCAGCAGAACTCTCCCCGGGACAGGGAGGAACACTGAAGCTTTCTTT | TRBD1 | TRBV6-2/TRBV6-3 | many | TRBJ1-1
CASTHGTQETQYF | TGCGCCAGCACTCACGGGACCCAAGAGACCCAGTACTTC | NA | TRBV5-1 | many | TRBJ2-5
CVGLAGDYEQYF | TGTGTCGGACTAGCGGGAGACTACGAGCAGTACTTC | TRBD2 | TRBV30 | many | TRBJ2-7
CASSLASGWGETQYF | TGTGCCAGCAGCTTGGCTAGCGGGTGGGGCGAGACCCAGTACTTC | TRBD2 | TRBV5-5 | few | TRBJ2-5
CSARAQHSSGNTIYF | TGCAGTGCTAGAGCACAACATAGCTCTGGAAACACCATATATTTT | NA | TRBV20-1 | NA | TRBJ1-3
CASSKGQDNEKLFF | TGCGCCAGCAGTAAGGGACAGGATAATGAAAAACTGTTTTTT | TRBD1 | TRBV10-2 | few | TRBJ1-4
CSATGLAGVEQYF | TGCAGTGCAACGGGACTAGCGGGAGTTGAGCAGTACTTC | TRBD2 | TRBV20-1 | many | TRBJ2-7
CASSVGTSGGLNEQFF | TGTGCCAGCAGTGTTGGGACTAGCGGGGGGTTGAATGAGCAGTTCTTC | TRBD2 | TRBV2 | NA | TRBJ2-1
CASTRTANTEAFF | TGTGCCAGCACCAGGACAGCGAACACTGAAGCTTTCTTT | NA | TRBV2 | few | TRBJ1-1
CASAYSISGAGGYEQYF | TGTGCCAGCGCTTATTCCATTTCAGGAGCGGGAGGGTACGAGCAGTACTTC | TRBD2 | TRBV6-1 | many | TRBJ2-7
CASNSGRLTADTQYF | TGTGCCAGCAATAGCGGGAGGTTAACCGCAGATACGCAGTATTTT | TRBD2 | TRBV2 | many | TRBJ2-3
CAISERGVSNQPQHF | TGTGCCATCAGTGAGAGAGGAGTTAGCAATCAGCCCCAGCATTTT | NA | TRBV10-3 | many | TRBJ1-5
CAWRLSGTHPTDTF | TGTGCCTGGAGACTCTCCGGGACTCACCCAACCGACACCTTC | NA | TRBV30 | NA | TRBJ1-2
CASSAKQGPGISEKLFF | TGTGCCAGCAGTGCGAAACAGGGCCCAGGGATTAGTGAAAAACTGTTTTTT | NA | TRBV2 | few | TRBJ1-4
CAISEFKGGMSYNEQFF | TGTGCCATCAGTGAGTTCAAGGGGGGAATGTCCTACAATGAGCAGTTCTTC | NA | TRBV10-3 | many | TRBJ2-1
CASSEGPTGSEKLFF | TGTGCCAGCAGTGAAGGCCCCACGGGGAGTGAAAAACTGTTTTTT | NA | TRBV6-1 | few | TRBJ1-4
CASSPGARLFRIYEQYF | TGTGCCAGCTCACCAGGGGCCAGGCTCTTTCGGATATACGAGCAGTACTTC | NA | TRBV6-1 | few | TRBJ2-7
CASSELPNTEAFF | TGTGCCAGCAGCGAGCTACCGAACACTGAAGCTTTCTTT | NA | TRBV14 | many | TRBJ1-1
CASSLGGSANNEQFF | TGTGCCAGCAGTTTAGGCGGGTCGGCCAACAATGAGCAGTTCTTC | NA | TRBV12-3/TRBV12-4 | few | TRBJ2-1